The 30 T cell receptor beta chains below all came from one sample that was sequenced in a study of shared clonotypes between healthy human individuals. This table comes from immunoSEQ multiplex PCR, and its TCRdb copy is limited to in-frame clones, with some not included. The table records about 1 million clones, roughly 75% of them present only once. The sequenced sample consisted of memory CD4+ T cells sorted from blood. The subset is: CD45RA-negative fraction. Receptors originate from a young man in good health.

The chain uses TRBV10-2 and TRBJ2-1; D may be TRBD2 (5 bases). The V gene lost 8 bases and the J gene lost 4 bases, with 9 bases spanning the gap. CDR1 and CDR2 (germline): WSHSY, SAAADI. The CDR3 sequence is 12 residues long. The CDR3 DNA follows: TGCGCCAGCGGTCCGGGGTACAATGAGCAGTTCTTC. This gives the protein CASGPGYNEQFF.

This chain links TRBV6-6 with TRBJ2-7; 9 nucleotides agree with TRBD1. The germline V gene has CDR1 MNHNY and CDR2 SVGAGI (reference sequence). V dropped 6 bases and J dropped 3; count of bases not matched to a gene: 6. The CDR3 covers 14 residues. The CDR3 loop reads CASRFGGQGYEQYF. The CDR3 DNA follows: TGTGCCAGCAGATTCGGGGGACAGGGCTACGAGCAGTACTTC.

The chain couples TRBV7-2 to TRBJ1-2, with 7 bases identical to TRBD1. Germline V gives CDR1 SGHTA, CDR2 FQGNSA. This CDR3 has 13 residues. Germline trimming cut 3 bases from V and 7 bases from J; bases unmatched to any gene: 5. In nucleotides, the CDR3 is TGTGCCAGCAGCTTGAGCAGGGGGATTGGCTACACCTTC. Protein: CASSLSRGIGYTF.

This chain links TRBV6-6 with TRBJ2-7; D perhaps matches TRBD1 (5 bases). Germline CDR1 and CDR2: MNHNY and SVGAGI (reference sequence). The CDR3 contains 14 residues. V lost 2 bases, J lost 0 bases, and 8 bases lay in between. The CDR3 here is CASSYMQGSYEQYF. CDR3 DNA sequence: TGTGCCAGCAGTTACATGCAGGGCTCCTACGAGCAGTACTTC.

The genes are TRBV5-6 and TRBJ2-3; D gene unclear. V shed 2 bases and J shed 0 bases, with 13 bases lying between them. Germline CDR1 reads SGHDT; CDR2 reads YYEEEE. This CDR3 has 16 residues. The DNA for the CDR3 is TGTGCCAGCAGCTTAGCGAACTCCTTAAGCACAGATACGCAGTATTTT. As protein: CASSLANSLSTDTQYF.

This clone was counted ten times or more. The chain joins TRBV10-3 to TRBJ2-3; 9 bases agree with TRBD1. CDR3 length: 13 residues. Germline V gene lookup returns CDR1 ENHRY and CDR2 SYGVKD. The CDR3 protein is CASGTGTSDTQYF. The DNA of the CDR3 is TGTGCTTCCGGGACAGGGACATCAGATACGCAGTATTTT.

This clone occurred a few times. This sequence joins TRBV4-1 and TRBJ1-2; 10 bases are a match to TRBD1. V lost 2 bases to trimming and J lost 2 bases; unmatched junction nucleotides: 2. CDR3 length: 15 amino acids. Germline V lookup: CDR1 MGHRA, CDR2 YSYEKL. The chain's CDR3 is CASSQPGQGNYGYTF. Here the CDR3 DNA reads TGCGCCAGCAGCCAACCGGGACAGGGGAACTATGGCTACACCTTC.

This clone is a singleton in its sample. The rearrangement uses TRBV6-6 and TRBJ2-7; weak D call: TRBD2 (5 bases). V was trimmed by 7 bases and J by 1 base, leaving 11 bases between them. CDR3 length equals 13 residues. CDR1 MNHNY and CDR2 SVGAGI come from the germline V gene (reference sequence). The CDR3 region has the DNA TGTGCCAGCACGGCAGGAGGTTCCTACGAGCAGTACTTC. Translating it yields CASTAGGSYEQYF.

The V call is TRBV9, the J call TRBJ2-2; D not certain. The CDR3 is made up of 16 amino acids. From germline, CDR1 is SGDLS and CDR2 YYNGEE. Deletions cut 4 bases from V and 0 bases from J, with 13 bases between. The CDR3, as DNA: TGTGCCAGCAGCCTAAGGATGGTCCCGAACACCGGGGAGCTGTTTTTT. Protein: CASSLRMVPNTGELFF.

J is TRBJ2-5 and V is TRBV7-6; D not resolved. This CDR3 spans 15 amino acids. The ends were cut back, 4 bases at V and 4 bases at J, with 16 bases in the middle. In germline, CDR1 is SGHVS, CDR2 FNYEAQ. The CDR3 spells CASSSLGKLGETQYF. CDR3 DNA sequence: TGTGCCAGCAGCTCCTTGGGTAAACTTGGAGAGACCCAGTACTTC.

V is TRBV6-5 and J is TRBJ1-2, with TRBD1 matching over 9 bases. The CDR3 covers 15 residues. Germline V lookup: CDR1 MNHEY, CDR2 SVGAGI. V trimming: 4 bases; J trimming: 4 bases; junction bases outside the gene matches: 7. The CDR3 loop is CASSSKQGAGYGYTF. The CDR3 bases are TGTGCCAGCAGTTCCAAACAGGGGGCTGGCTATGGCTACACCTTC.

The V call is TRBV5-6, the J call TRBJ2-2; the D gene is possibly TRBD1 (8 bases). This CDR3 contains 15 residues. With 4 bases removed from V and 6 bases from J, the gap between germline ends came to 16 bases. CDR1 SGHDT and CDR2 YYEEEE come from the germline V gene. The CDR3, as DNA: TGTGCCAGCAGCGCCAATACAGGGGGGGCCGGGGAGCTGTTTTTT. It encodes CASSANTGGAGELFF.

This chain links TRBV10-3 with TRBJ2-5; 10 nucleotides align to TRBD1. CDR3 length equals 16 residues. V was clipped by 3 bases and J by 5 bases; unmatched bases: 9. In germline, CDR1 is ENHRY, CDR2 SYGVKD. The CDR3 region has the DNA TGTGCCATCAGTGATGGCTTGACAGGGGGCCGGGAGACCCAGTACTTC. Amino acid sequence: CAISDGLTGGRETQYF.

The V gene is TRBV7-8, the J gene TRBJ2-3; perhaps TRBD1 as D (6 bases). Trimming took 1 base from V and 3 from J, leaving 14 bases between them. This CDR3 spans 16 amino acids. The V gene's germline CDR1 is SGHVS and CDR2 FQNEAQ. The CDR3 here is CASSLERQGITDTQYF. The CDR3 bases are TGTGCCAGCAGCTTAGAGCGGCAGGGGATTACAGATACGCAGTATTTT.

The V and J genes are TRBV5-1 and TRBJ2-5; D is possibly TRBD1 or TRBD2 (5 bases each). The CDR3 has 15 residues. The V end was cut by 4 bases, the J end by 5 bases, with 18 bases between. Germline-derived CDR1 and CDR2 are SGHRS and YFSETQ. Here the CDR3 DNA reads TGCGCCAGCAGCGGACCGGGACGACCAGGGGAGACCCAGTACTTC. Translated: CASSGPGRPGETQYF.

The chain joins TRBV7-2 to TRBJ1-5; no clear D. Germline CDR1 and CDR2: SGHTA and FQGNSA. The CDR3 covers 14 residues. Between the trimmed V and J ends, which lost 4 bases and 6 bases, there was a span of 13 bases. The CDR3 DNA reads as TGTGCCAGCAGCTCTTCGTGGGAGGGTCAGCCCCAGCATTTT. Translated: CASSSSWEGQPQHF.

A note on this clone: Other nucleotide sequences in the sample specify the same CDR3. The chain carries TRBV5-6 and TRBJ1-5; TRBD1 is a possible D gene (5 bases). The germline CDR1 and CDR2 sequences are SGHDT and YYEEEE. This CDR3 spans 12 amino acids. Trimming pared 1 base from V and 7 bases from J, leaving 6 bases between. The DNA for the CDR3 is TGTGCCAGCAGCTTGAGGGGCCAGCCCCAGCATTTT. It codes for CASSLRGQPQHF. Variable domain in full (rest from reference TRBV5-6 and TRBJ1-5): DAGVTQSPTHLIKTRGQQVTLRCSPKSGHDTVSWYQQALGQGPQFIFQYYEEEERQRGNFPDRFSGHQFPNYSSELNVNALLLGDSALYLCASSLRGQPQHFGDGTRLSIL.

The chain joins TRBV7-3 to TRBJ2-3; the match to TRBD2 covers 14 bases. Unmatched junction bases numbered 6, after V lost 4 bases and J lost 9 bases. The germline CDR1 and CDR2 sequences are SGHTA and FQGTGA. This CDR3 spans 15 amino acids. This CDR3 reads CASSSTSGGAGTQYF. The CDR3 DNA sequence: TGTGCCAGCAGCTCGACTAGCGGGGGGGCAGGAACGCAGTATTTT.

This clone came up many times. This rearrangement joins TRBV5-5 to TRBJ2-7; 9 bases are a match to TRBD1. Trimming at V came to 1 base and at J to 4 bases, leaving 6 bases not matched to a gene. The CDR3 runs 15 residues. The V gene's germline CDR1 is SGHKS and CDR2 YYEKEE (reference sequence). The CDR3 sequence: CASSLRRDREYEQYF. DNA of the CDR3: TGTGCCAGCAGCTTGCGGCGGGACAGGGAGTACGAGCAGTACTTC. The variable domain in full, completed from reference TRBV5-5 and TRBJ2-7, reads DAGVTQSPTHLIKTRGQQVTLRCSPISGHKSVSWYQQVLGQGPQFIFQYYEKEERGRGNFPDRFSARQFPNYSSELNVNALLLGDSALYLCASSLRRDREYEQYFGPGTRLTVT.

Here the CDR3 DNA reads TGCGCCAGCAGCGATCCAGGGACCGGCTACACCTTC. It codes for CASSDPGTGYTF. The V and J genes are TRBV5-1 and TRBJ1-2, with D perhaps matching TRBD1 (5 bases). Looked up from germline, CDR1 is SGHRS and CDR2 is YFSETQ. The CDR3 is 12 residues long. Trimming removed 4 bases at V and 8 bases at J, with 12 bases between.

This chain links TRBV7-9 with TRBJ2-2; the D is unclear. The CDR3 covers 14 residues. The V gene lost 2 bases and the J gene lost 3 bases, with 7 bases spanning the gap. The germline V gene has CDR1 SEHNR and CDR2 FQNEAQ (reference sequence). The CDR3 is CASSLNVDTGELFF. The DNA of the CDR3 is TGTGCCAGCAGCTTAAACGTGGACACCGGGGAGCTGTTTTTT.

V usage is TRBV9 and J usage is TRBJ2-5; 7 positions agree with TRBD2. The CDR3 has 18 residues. The germline gives CDR1 SGDLS, CDR2 YYNGEE. Trimming removed 4 bases from V and 5 bases from J; junction bases left unmatched: 20. The CDR3 coding sequence is TGTGCCAGCAGCTCCCAGGGTCGGGCCTTCCTGGGAGGGGAGACCCAGTACTTC. This codes for CASSSQGRAFLGGETQYF.

The rearrangement joins TRBV29-1 to TRBJ1-4; 9 bases map to TRBD1. This CDR3 contains 13 residues. The germline gives CDR1 SQVTM, CDR2 ANQGSEA. Unmatched junction bases numbered 7, after V lost 7 bases and J lost 7 bases. The chain's CDR3 is CSARQGVSEKLFF. CDR3 DNA sequence: TGCAGCGCCCGACAGGGGGTTTCTGAAAAACTGTTTTTT.

CDR3 coding DNA: TGTGCCAGCTCACCAGGGCTTGTCAGCACTGAAGCTTTCTTT. Protein product: CASSPGLVSTEAFF. The gene calls are TRBV18 and TRBJ1-1; D is ambiguous. CDR1 is KGHSH and CDR2 is LQKENI in the germline V gene. V was cut by 2 bases and J by 4 bases, with 11 bases left in between. The CDR3 contains 14 residues.

The CDR3 DNA is TGTGCCAGCAGCGCACGGACAGGGAAGGAAGGCTACACCTTC. Translating gives CASSARTGKEGYTF. The J gene is TRBJ1-2, the V gene TRBV9; the match to TRBD1 covers 8 bases. Trimming at V came to 3 bases and at J to 8 bases, leaving 9 bases not matched to a gene. Germline V gene lookup returns CDR1 SGDLS and CDR2 YYNGEE. CDR3 size: 14 residues.

This chain uses TRBV5-4 with TRBJ2-3; perhaps TRBD1 as D (5 bases). Germline CDR1 is SGHNT and CDR2 is YYREEE (reference sequence). CDR3 length: 15 residues. V gave up 0 bases and J gave up 4 bases, with 12 bases separating them. In DNA, the CDR3 is TGTGCCAGCAGCTTGGCCAATGTAGGGGCAGATACGCAGTATTTT. Protein sequence: CASSLANVGADTQYF.

J is TRBJ1-4 and V is TRBV7-2, with D possibly being TRBD1 (5 bases). Germline lookup yields CDR1 SGHTA and CDR2 FQGNSA. This CDR3 spans 13 amino acids. V was trimmed by 1 base and J by 7 bases, leaving 7 bases between them. The CDR3 is CASSLGRAEKLFF. The DNA for the CDR3 is TGTGCCAGCAGCTTAGGCAGGGCTGAAAAACTGTTTTTT.

The rearrangement links TRBV7-8 to TRBJ1-2; no clear D gene. V was pared by 5 bases and J by 3 bases, with 10 bases between. The CDR3 covers 13 residues. Germline V lookup: CDR1 SGHVS, CDR2 FQNEAQ. The CDR3 nucleotides read TGTGCCAGCAGCAGATCGGGAGACTATGGCTACACCTTC. Translated: CASSRSGDYGYTF.

The chain couples TRBV19 to TRBJ2-6; D gene uncertain. The germline V gene encodes CDR1 LNHDA and CDR2 SQIVND (reference sequence). This CDR3 has 14 residues. The V end was cut by 7 bases, the J end by 4 bases, with 11 bases between. The CDR3 DNA follows: TGTGCCAGTACCGAGGCTGGCGGGGCCAACGTCCTGACTTTC. Residues: CASTEAGGANVLTF. The variable domain in full, with the rest retrieved from reference TRBV19 and TRBJ2-6, is DGGITQSPKYLFRKEGQNVTLSCEQNLNHDAMYWYRQDPGQGLRLIYYSQIVNDFQKGDIAEGYSVSREKKESFPLTVTSAQKNPTAFYLCASTEAGGANVLTFGAGSRLTVL.

The chain has TRBV19 and TRBJ2-2, with a tentative D call TRBD1 (5 bases). Germline V gives CDR1 LNHDA, CDR2 SQIVND (reference sequence). The CDR3 contains 14 residues. The V end was cut by 7 bases, the J end by 2 bases, with 11 bases between. CDR3 nucleotide sequence: TGTGCCAGTACTCTGAGGACAAACACCGGGGAGCTGTTTTTT. This translates into CASTLRTNTGELFF.